The 23 T cell receptor beta chains below come from one sample, sequenced in a study of shared clonotypes between healthy human individuals (dated by TCRdb to 2019 to 2021). To prepare the library, the immunoSEQ multiplex PCR assay was applied. Not all clones reach the TCRdb copy of this immuneACCESS table, which keeps in-frame sequences only. Checked studies attribute under half of the gap to unresolved V genes and leave the rest unexplained. The sample yields about 92,000 clones; about 70% were counted once. Approximately 46% of the sample is taken by the ten largest. The sequenced sample was memory CD8+ T cells sorted from blood. In light of the paper, this sample's cell subset or site label describes: CD45RO+ cells pooled with CCR7-negative TemRA cells. These receptors originate from a man aged 25-40 years in good health.

This chain links TRBV2 with TRBJ2-5, with a tentative D call TRBD2 (5 bases). V was clipped by 4 bases and J by 4 bases, with 10 bases between them. Looked up from germline, CDR1 is SNHLY and CDR2 is FYNNEI. This CDR3 contains 13 residues. DNA of the CDR3: TGTGCCAGCAGTGGGCTAGCAATAGAGACCCAGTACTTC. Translated, it gives CASSGLAIETQYF.

The V gene is TRBV19, the J gene TRBJ1-5, with D unclear. CDR3 length: 14 amino acids. Trimming shortened V by 3 bases and J by 7 bases, and 13 bases separated the two germline ends. Germline V CDR1 and CDR2: LNHDA, SQIVND (reference sequence). CDR3 coding DNA: TGTGCCAGTAGTATGATTCGGTCCGACCAGCCCCAGCATTTT. Translation gives CASSMIRSDQPQHF.

The rearrangement uses TRBV4-3 and TRBJ2-5, with a possible D match to TRBD1 (7 bases). V was shortened by 5 bases and J by 1 base, with 14 bases between the two germline ends. The germline gives CDR1 LGHNA, CDR2 YSLEER. This CDR3 contains 15 residues. The CDR3 loop reads CASSSHRGGQETQYF. The CDR3 DNA sequence: TGCGCCAGCAGCAGTCACAGGGGAGGCCAAGAGACCCAGTACTTC.

V gene TRBV6-5 combines with J gene TRBJ1-4; no firm D call. CDR3 length equals 14 residues. Trimming removed 6 bases at V and 7 bases at J, with 15 bases between. Per germline, CDR1 MNHEY and CDR2 SVGAGI. CDR3: CASSTVAAGEKLFF. CDR3 DNA: TGTGCCAGCAGCACGGTGGCGGCAGGTGAAAAACTGTTTTTT.

This chain joins TRBV28 and TRBJ1-5, with D hard to call. Trimming removed 10 bases from V and 0 bases from J, with 25 bases in between. The CDR3 is 18 residues long. The V gene's germline CDR1 is MDHEN and CDR2 SYDVKM. In nucleotides, the CDR3 is TGTGCCATCCGTCCCCGAACCAATAACCGTGCTAGCAATCAGCCCCAGCATTTT. It specifies CAIRPRTNNRASNQPQHF.

The chain combines TRBV5-1 with TRBJ2-2, with D uncertain. This CDR3 region has 13 residues. V was pared by 2 bases and J by 2 bases, with 4 bases between. Germline V gene lookup returns CDR1 SGHRS and CDR2 YFSETQ. The CDR3 spells CASSFRNTGELFF. The CDR3 coding sequence is TGCGCCAGCAGCTTTAGAAACACCGGGGAGCTGTTTTTT.

The chain recombines TRBV7-8 with TRBJ1-1; D unclear. Trimming took off 3 bases at V and 0 bases at J, with 14 bases between the two ends. Germline CDR1 is SGHVS and CDR2 is FQNEAQ. The CDR3 consists of 16 residues. CDR3 amino acids: CASSFRRTAMNTEAFF. The CDR3 region has the DNA TGTGCCAGCAGCTTTCGGAGGACGGCCATGAACACTGAAGCTTTCTTT.

This chain joins TRBV10-3 and TRBJ2-7, with 14 bases identical to TRBD2. The CDR3 consists of 16 residues. Germline CDR1 is ENHRY and CDR2 is SYGVKD. The V gene end was trimmed by 2 bases and the J gene end by 5 bases; junction bases not matched to a gene: 5. CDR3 amino acids: CAISEPGLAGAHEQYF. CDR3 DNA sequence: TGTGCCATCAGTGAGCCGGGACTAGCGGGAGCTCACGAGCAGTACTTC.

This chain connects TRBV4-1 to TRBJ2-3, with D perhaps given as TRBD1 or TRBD2 (6 bases each). The V end lost 2 bases, the J end lost 1 base, and 10 bases lay between the germline ends. CDR1 and CDR2 (germline): MGHRA, YSYEKL. The CDR3 runs 15 residues. Here the CDR3 DNA reads TGCGCCAGCAGCCAAACAAGGGGGGGCACAGATACGCAGTATTTT. This codes for CASSQTRGGTDTQYF.

This sequence joins TRBV29-1 and TRBJ2-7; D is possibly TRBD1 or TRBD2 (6 bases each). This CDR3 is built from 13 residues. The germline V and J ends were trimmed by 4 bases and 5 bases, with 15 bases remaining between them. From germline, CDR1 is SQVTM and CDR2 ANQGSEA. CDR3 region: CSVGRGDGDEQYF. As DNA, the CDR3 is TGCAGCGTTGGGAGGGGGGACGGCGACGAGCAGTACTTC.

The V and J genes are TRBV5-1 and TRBJ1-2; no definite D call. V lost 0 bases and J lost 10, with 13 bases in between. The CDR3 has 13 residues. Germline CDR1 and CDR2: SGHRS and YFSETQ. CDR3 amino acids: CASSLVEGNDYTF. In nucleotides, the CDR3 is TGCGCCAGCAGCTTGGTTGAAGGGAATGACTACACCTTC.

This clone qualifies as medium-sized. The rearrangement links TRBV19 to TRBJ2-1; 8 bases match TRBD2. Germline CDR1 is LNHDA and CDR2 is SQIVND (reference sequence). V lost 1 base to trimming and J lost 13 bases; unmatched junction nucleotides: 6. The length of the CDR3 is 13 residues. CDR3 in amino acids: CASSIGLVAGQFF. DNA of the CDR3: TGTGCCAGTAGTATAGGATTGGTAGCGGGACAGTTCTTC.

V gene TRBV21-1 combines with J gene TRBJ2-7; the table assigns TRBD2, which was not confirmed against the DNA. TRBV21-1 is annotated as a pseudogene. The CDR3 runs to 15 residues. In nucleotides, the CDR3 is TGTGCCAGCAGCAAAGCCCTAGCGGAGAGGTACGAGCAGTACTTC. Its translation is CASSKALAERYEQYF.

This chain uses TRBV27 with TRBJ2-3, with 7 positions matching TRBD2. Trimming cost V 3 bases and J 2 bases; bases outside gene matches: 8. The CDR3 covers 16 residues. Germline V gene data show CDR1 as MNHEY and CDR2 as SMNVEV (reference sequence). CDR3 sequence (DNA): TGTGCCAGCAGTTTCGGAGCGGGACTAATCACAGATACGCAGTATTTT. This translates into CASSFGAGLITDTQYF.

The chain links TRBV27 to TRBJ2-5, with 7 bases that match TRBD2. The last part of the DNA fits TRBJ2-7 better; the J call may be wrong. Germline values: CDR1 MNHEY, CDR2 SMNVEV (reference sequence). The CDR3 is made up of 14 amino acids. The CDR3 loop reads CASSLLGLGYEQYF. As DNA, the CDR3 is TGTGCCAGCAGTTTGCTCGGACTAGGCTACGAGCAGTACTTC.

This clone was picked up a small number of times. The chain uses TRBV11-2 and TRBJ1-2; 7 nucleotides agree with TRBD1. Germline loops: CDR1 SGHAT, CDR2 FQNNGV. This CDR3 has 13 residues. V lost 2 bases, J lost 5 bases, and 2 bases stayed unmatched. The CDR3 bases are TGTGCCAGCAGCTTATACAGGGGTTATGGCTACACCTTC. Residues: CASSLYRGYGYTF. Together with reference TRBV11-2 and TRBJ1-2, the CDR3 gives the full variable domain: EAGVAQSPRYKIIEKRQSVAFWCNPISGHATLYWYQQILGQGPKLLIQFQNNGVVDDSQLPKDRFSAERLKGVDSTLKIQPAKLEDSAVYLCASSLYRGYGYTFGSGTRLTVV.

V gene TRBV6-6 combines with J gene TRBJ1-2; 9 positions agree with TRBD1. The CDR3 consists of 13 residues. After removal of 6 bases from V and 6 bases from J, the junction contained 5 bases not matched to a gene. The germline gives CDR1 MNHNY, CDR2 SVGAGI (reference sequence). The CDR3 nucleotides read TGTGCCAGCAGCAGACAGGGGGGTCATGGCTACACCTTC. Its protein is CASSRQGGHGYTF.

This chain connects TRBV28 to TRBJ2-7; D not resolved. V lost 3 bases, J lost 2 bases, and 17 bases lay in between. From germline, CDR1 is MDHEN and CDR2 SYDVKM. The CDR3 is made up of 16 amino acids. The CDR3 DNA follows: TGTGCCAGCAGTTTGTTAAACGGCCAATCGCCCTACGAGCAGTACTTC. This encodes CASSLLNGQSPYEQYF.

This sequence joins TRBV18 and TRBJ2-3; unclear D gene. V was pared by 1 base and J by 0 bases, with 14 bases between. The V gene's germline CDR1 is KGHSH and CDR2 LQKENI. This CDR3 has 17 amino acids. CDR3 loop: CASSPQNSRSSTDTQYF. The CDR3 coding sequence is TGTGCCAGCTCACCACAGAACAGCAGATCTAGCACAGATACGCAGTATTTT.

V is TRBV10-2 and J is TRBJ1-5; tentatively, D is TRBD1 (6 bases). The ends were cut back, 0 bases at V and 9 bases at J, with 15 bases in the middle. This CDR3 has 15 residues. Germline CDR1 reads WSHSY; CDR2 reads SAAADI. CDR3 protein: CASSESGGAASPQHF. CDR3 nucleotides: TGCGCCAGCAGTGAGTCGGGGGGGGCGGCGTCGCCCCAGCATTTT.

The chain recombines TRBV29-1 with TRBJ2-7; no reliable D call. CDR3 length: 11 residues. Trimming left V 6 bases short and J 5 bases short, with 11 bases between. Germline CDR1 and CDR2: SQVTM and ANQGSEA. The CDR3 spells CSVARPDEQYF. As DNA, the CDR3 is TGCAGCGTGGCTAGACCTGACGAGCAGTACTTC.

The chain couples TRBV6-1 to TRBJ2-2; 9 bases align to TRBD2. CDR1 is MNHNS and CDR2 is SASEGT in the germline V gene. V gave up 4 bases and J gave up 0 bases; unmatched junction bases: 0. The CDR3 runs 15 residues. The CDR3 here is CASSASGANTGELFF. The CDR3 bases are TGTGCCAGCAGTGCTAGCGGGGCGAACACCGGGGAGCTGTTTTTT.

Only a few counts were recorded for this clone. V is TRBV7-8 and J is TRBJ1-5; TRBD1 matches at 8 bases. The CDR3 runs 12 residues. CDR1 is SGHVS, CDR2 FQNEAQ, per germline. Germline trimming cut 3 bases from V and 9 bases from J; bases unmatched to any gene: 1. CDR3 in amino acids: CASSLGTGPQHF. The CDR3 coding sequence is TGTGCCAGCAGCTTGGGGACAGGGCCCCAGCATTTT.